These 24 T cell receptor beta chains were all obtained from the same sample, sequenced in a study of Graves' ophthalmopathy and Graves' hyperthyroidism. Amplification of TCR beta CDR3 regions used RNA transcripts. A first-round RT-PCR used HTBI primers, followed by a second-round multiplex PCR. Using its own MiXCR run on the multiplex PCR reads, TCRdb lists one record per CDR3 protein. The sample has more than 1,000,000 distinct CDR3 sequences, less than 45% seen once. Sequences were obtained from peripheral blood or thyroid tissue (not recorded which). These receptors all come from an adult man with Graves' hyperthyroidism.

This clonotype was counted many times. The chain links TRBV6-2 or TRBV6-3 to TRBJ2-5; the D gene is possibly TRBD2 (6 bases). Germline-derived CDR1 and CDR2 are MNHEY and SVGEGT. The CDR3 is made up of 13 amino acids. Trimming shortened V by 10 bases and J by 3 bases, and 15 bases separated the two germline ends. DNA for the CDR3: TGTGCCACCACTAGGGGAGGAGAAGAGACCCAGTACTTC. Its translation: CATTRGGEETQYF.

This clonotype was observed at least ten times. In nucleotides, the CDR3 is TGTGCCACCAGTGATGGCTTGAACACTGAAGCTTTCTTT. Translating gives CATSDGLNTEAFF. The V gene is TRBV24-1, the J gene TRBJ1-1; D ambiguous. This CDR3 is 13 amino acids long. V lost 3 bases and J lost 0, with 4 bases in between. In germline, CDR1 is KGHDR, CDR2 SFDVKD.

A note on this clonotype: Since a much larger clone is just one base distant, this may be a read error. The CDR3 DNA reads as TGTGCCAGCGGCTTCCTGTGGAGCGGTGGGGGAGGCGGGGAGCTGTTTTTT. As protein: CASGFLWSGGGGGELFF. The chain combines TRBV7-8 with TRBJ2-2, with a weak D call TRBD2 (6 bases). The CDR3 covers 17 residues. The V gene's germline CDR1 is SGHVS and CDR2 FQNEAQ.

This chain links TRBV5-1 with TRBJ2-7; maybe TRBD1 (6 bases). Germline V gives CDR1 SGHRS, CDR2 YFSETQ. V lost 0 bases and J lost 3, with 13 bases in between. The CDR3 is made up of 15 amino acids. The CDR3 protein is CASSLGQGRFYEQYF. DNA for the CDR3: TGCGCCAGCAGCTTGGGCCAGGGGCGCTTCTACGAGCAGTACTTC.

This clonotype was seen many times. In nucleotides, the CDR3 is TGTGCCATCAGCGGACAGGGCAACGATGGCTACACCTTC. It codes for CAISGQGNDGYTF. V and J are TRBV10-3 and TRBJ1-2, with TRBD1 matching over 8 bases. The CDR3 runs 13 residues. The V segment lost 6 bases and the J segment 6 bases; nucleotides outside the gene matches: 6. Germline-derived CDR1 and CDR2 are ENHRY and SYGVKD.

V usage is TRBV7-8 and J usage is TRBJ1-6; unclear D gene. This CDR3 region has 15 residues. Germline V lookup: CDR1 SGHVS, CDR2 FQNEAQ. With 5 bases removed from V and 9 bases from J, the gap between germline ends came to 17 bases. The CDR3 here is CASSPGRRLVSPLHF. CDR3 in DNA: TGTGCCAGCAGCCCCGGAAGGAGGCTAGTTTCACCCCTCCACTTT.

This clonotype was recorded a few times. CDR3 DNA sequence: TGTGCCAGCAGCCTACAGGGGGCGCATATTTCACCCCTCCACTTT. Translation gives CASSLQGAHISPLHF. V usage is TRBV11-3 and J usage is TRBJ1-6; the match to TRBD1 covers 9 bases. V was clipped by 5 bases and J by 9 bases; unmatched bases: 8. From germline, CDR1 is SGHNT and CDR2 YENEEA. This CDR3 is built from 15 residues.

Here the CDR3 reads CASSYFSSGYTF. For the CDR3, the DNA is TGTGCCAGCAGTTACTTTTCGAGCGGCTACACCTTC. The V and J genes are TRBV6-5 and TRBJ1-2; unclear D gene. V was cut by 1 base and J by 8 bases, with 8 bases left in between. The CDR3 consists of 12 residues. Per germline, CDR1 MNHEY and CDR2 SVGAGI.

This rearrangement joins TRBV2 to TRBJ2-6; D call uncertain. CDR3 length: 18 residues. Germline V CDR1 and CDR2: SNHLY, FYNNEI. The germline V and J ends were trimmed by 5 bases and 0 bases, with 17 bases remaining between them. The CDR3 protein is CASSPGPRRSSGANVLTF. The CDR3 region has the DNA TGTGCCAGCAGTCCTGGTCCCCGGAGAAGCTCTGGGGCCAACGTCCTGACTTTC.

This chain connects TRBV10-3 to TRBJ2-5; 12 nucleotides agree with TRBD2. Germline loops: CDR1 ENHRY, CDR2 SYGVKD. This CDR3 spans 15 amino acids. Trimming took 6 bases from V and 4 from J; bases not matched to a gene: 6. The CDR3 here is CAIRDTSGGIETQYF. For the CDR3, the DNA is TGTGCCATCAGAGACACTAGCGGGGGGATAGAGACCCAGTACTTC.

This clonotype was recorded a few times. The J gene is TRBJ2-7, the V gene TRBV20-1; TRBD1 matches 7 bases. Germline values: CDR1 DFQATT, CDR2 SNEGSKA (reference sequence). V lost 6 bases to trimming and J lost 3 bases; unmatched junction nucleotides: 11. The CDR3 runs to 14 residues. The CDR3 DNA sequence: TGCAGTGCAACCGGGACAGCAGTAGACTACGAGCAGTACTTC. This encodes CSATGTAVDYEQYF.

V and J are TRBV10-3 and TRBJ2-5; no firm D call. V lost 8 bases and J 2 bases, leaving 9 bases between the germline ends. The CDR3 is made up of 12 amino acids. Germline-derived CDR1 and CDR2 are ENHRY and SYGVKD. The CDR3 DNA follows: TGTGCCATCGGAGACACTCAAGAGACCCAGTACTTC. It translates to CAIGDTQETQYF.

V is TRBV19 and J is TRBJ2-2, with 11 bases fitting TRBD1. The CDR3 consists of 18 residues. V shed 2 bases, J shed 3 bases, and the junction held 8 bases outside the gene matches. The V gene's germline CDR1 is LNHDA and CDR2 SQIVND (reference sequence). CDR3 region: CASSIPRTGGGYTGELFF. CDR3 DNA: TGTGCCAGTAGTATACCACGGACAGGGGGCGGGTACACCGGGGAGCTGTTTTTT.

The rearrangement uses TRBV13 and TRBJ2-5; the match to TRBD2 covers 12 bases. The CDR3 has 19 residues. The germline gives CDR1 PRHDT, CDR2 FYEKMQ (reference sequence). Trimming took 6 bases from V and 5 from J; bases not matched to a gene: 19. CDR3 residues: CASSSGTSGPTTRMETQYF. For the CDR3, the DNA is TGTGCCAGCAGTTCCGGGACTAGCGGGCCAACTACAAGGATGGAGACCCAGTACTTC. Looking up the rest from reference TRBV13 and TRBJ2-5 gives the full variable domain: AAGVIQSPRHLIKEKRETATLKCYPIPRHDTVYWYQQGPGQDPQFLISFYEKMQSDKGSIPDRFSAQQFSDYHSELNMSSLELGDSALYFCASSSGTSGPTTRMETQYFGPGTRLLVL.

In its sample, this clonotype was seen many times. The gene calls are TRBV19 and TRBJ1-5; D perhaps matches TRBD1 (6 bases). V dropped 5 bases and J dropped 0 bases, with 11 bases sitting between them. Germline V CDR1 and CDR2: LNHDA, SQIVND (reference sequence). The CDR3 extends over 15 amino acids. CDR3 coding DNA: TGTGCCAGTAGTGGGGGCGGGTATAGCAATCAGCCCCAGCATTTT. It codes for CASSGGGYSNQPQHF.

CDR3: CASMRDGEAFF. The CDR3 DNA follows: TGTGCCAGCATGAGGGACGGGGAAGCTTTCTTT. The chain couples TRBV2 to TRBJ1-1, with D tentatively TRBD1 (5 bases). Germline V gene sequence: CDR1 SNHLY, CDR2 FYNNEI. V lost 7 bases to trimming and J lost 8 bases, with 11 bases between them. This CDR3 is 11 amino acids long.

V is TRBV6-1 and J is TRBJ1-3; TRBD1 is a possible D gene (5 bases). Trimming shortened V by 2 bases and J by 11 bases, and 19 bases separated the two germline ends. CDR3 length: 15 amino acids. The germline gives CDR1 MNHNS, CDR2 SASEGT. CDR3 in DNA: TGTGCCAGCAGTGAATTCTCCAGGGTGTCCGGATCCATATATTTT. It translates to CASSEFSRVSGSIYF.

This clonotype was picked up a small number of times. The CDR3 region is CASSPSDPNLNSPLHF. The CDR3 nucleotides read TGTGCCAGCTCACCTTCGGACCCGAACCTAAATTCACCCCTCCACTTT. V and J are TRBV18 and TRBJ1-6, with D unresolved. CDR1 and CDR2 from the germline V gene are KGHSH and LQKENI. V was trimmed by 3 bases and J by 7 bases, leaving 16 bases between them. The CDR3 covers 16 residues.

This clonotype was seen more than once but under ten times. The V gene is TRBV5-6, the J gene TRBJ2-7, with TRBD2 identical over 9 bases. The germline V gene has CDR1 SGHDT and CDR2 YYEEEE. With 5 bases clipped from V and 2 bases from J, the junction kept 8 bases outside the gene matches. This CDR3 region has 15 residues. CDR3 sequence reads: CASRPSGGITYEQYF. The DNA for the CDR3 is TGTGCCAGCAGGCCAAGCGGGGGGATCACCTACGAGCAGTACTTC. Variable domain in full (rest from reference TRBV5-6 and TRBJ2-7): DAGVTQSPTHLIKTRGQQVTLRCSPKSGHDTVSWYQQALGQGPQFIFQYYEEEERQRGNFPDRFSGHQFPNYSSELNVNALLLGDSALYLCASRPSGGITYEQYFGPGTRLTVT.

This clonotype was counted between two and nine times. This chain uses TRBV5-4 with TRBJ2-5; D may be TRBD2 (6 bases). This CDR3 spans 15 amino acids. Per the germline V gene, CDR1 is SGHNT and CDR2 is YYREEE (reference sequence). V lost 0 bases and J 4 bases, leaving 13 bases between the germline ends. Here the CDR3 DNA reads TGTGCCAGCAGCTTGGACGGGAGACGGGGAGAGACCCAGTACTTC. It encodes CASSLDGRRGETQYF.

This clonotype was seen a few times. This chain uses TRBV6-6 with TRBJ2-7; no definite D call. The germline V gene encodes CDR1 MNHNY and CDR2 SVGAGI (reference sequence). V dropped 8 bases and J dropped 0 bases, with 14 bases sitting between them. The CDR3 has 14 residues. Written as DNA, the CDR3 is TGTGCCAGCGGCGCACAGACCCGCTCCTACGAGCAGTACTTC. It codes for CASGAQTRSYEQYF.

The rearrangement uses TRBV11-1 and TRBJ2-2; D is unclear. V lost 3 bases to trimming and J lost 8 bases, with 10 bases between them. Germline CDR1 reads SGHAT; CDR2 reads FQDESV (reference sequence). The CDR3 consists of 13 residues. CDR3 DNA: TGTGCCAGCAGCTTTGGCTTGTGGGGGGAGCTGTTTTTT. Translated: CASSFGLWGELFF.

The genes are TRBV5-6 and TRBJ1-1; D perhaps matches TRBD1 (6 bases). Per the germline V gene, CDR1 is SGHDT and CDR2 is YYEEEE. This CDR3 has 14 amino acids. The ends were cut back, 5 bases at V and 5 bases at J, with 16 bases in the middle. CDR3 residues: CASSEGVGWTEAFF. CDR3 DNA: TGTGCCAGCAGTGAGGGGGTTGGGTGGACTGAAGCTTTCTTT. Full variable domain (remainder filled in from reference TRBV5-6 and TRBJ1-1): DAGVTQSPTHLIKTRGQQVTLRCSPKSGHDTVSWYQQALGQGPQFIFQYYEEEERQRGNFPDRFSGHQFPNYSSELNVNALLLGDSALYLCASSEGVGWTEAFFGQGTRLTVV.

Ten or more counts support this clonotype. The V and J genes are TRBV7-9 and TRBJ1-5; 9 bases align to TRBD1. The V segment lost 5 bases and the J segment 5 bases; nucleotides outside the gene matches: 4. The CDR3 is 14 amino acids. Germline lookup yields CDR1 SEHNR and CDR2 FQNEAQ (reference sequence). Here the CDR3 reads CASSRTGEDQPQHF. The DNA of the CDR3 is TGTGCCAGCAGCCGGACAGGGGAAGATCAGCCCCAGCATTTT.